This passage covers 21 T cell receptor beta chains from one sample sequenced in a study of T-cell memory formation after mild COVID-19. Each CDR3 protein gets one entry after TCRdb re-called the 5' RACE reads with MiXCR. The repertoire has fewer than 70,000 distinct CDR3 sequences, over 7.5% of them found once; the top ten carry 1.2%. What was sequenced was PBMCs or a T cell subset sorted from them (not recorded which). The receptor set was obtained from a man aged 18 to 35 who had mild COVID-19 (a few samples of this study predate the infection). Cell type and time point are not known.

This clonotype was seen a handful of times. The chain employs TRBV12-3 or TRBV12-4 and TRBJ2-1; D is unresolved. CDR3 length: 11 residues. V dropped 6 bases and J dropped 9 bases, with 9 bases sitting between them. The CDR3 DNA is TGTGCCAGCAGCCAACACGGTGAGCAGTTCTTC. Protein: CASSQHGEQFF.

The table lists this clonotype with a few counts. V is TRBV9 and J is TRBJ2-3; D ambiguous. Trimming stripped 0 bases from V and 4 bases from J, with 6 bases between. This CDR3 region has 13 residues. Per the germline V gene, CDR1 is SGDLS and CDR2 is YYNGEE. CDR3 coding DNA: TGTGCCAGCAGCGTAGTCCAGCCAGATACGCAGTATTTT. Amino acid sequence: CASSVVQPDTQYF.

The chain combines TRBV6-2 or TRBV6-3 with TRBJ2-5; 10 bases fit TRBD2. The CDR3 length is 15 residues. The V segment lost 6 bases and the J segment 4 bases; nucleotides outside the gene matches: 8. Germline V gives CDR1 MNHEY, CDR2 SVGEGT. The CDR3 region has the DNA TGTGCCAGCAGCCCTTGGACTAGCGGACCAGAGACCCAGTACTTC. This encodes CASSPWTSGPETQYF.

This clonotype has at least ten counts. The chain employs TRBV7-2 and TRBJ2-5; maybe TRBD2 (5 bases). The CDR3 length is 14 residues. Germline V gene data show CDR1 as SGHTA and CDR2 as FQGNSA. The V and J ends lost 4 bases and 4 bases respectively, with 13 bases between them. CDR3 nucleotides: TGTGCCAGCAGCTCATGGGTAGGGAGAGAGACCCAGTACTTC. Encoded protein: CASSSWVGRETQYF.

This clonotype was observed at least ten times. J is TRBJ2-2 and V is TRBV6-2 or TRBV6-3; 10 bases fit TRBD2. After removal of 6 bases from V and 9 bases from J, the junction contained 10 bases not matched to a gene. Germline CDR1 MNHEY, CDR2 SVGEGT. This CDR3 contains 15 residues. This chain's CDR3 is CASSLSGGGLRELFF. CDR3 in DNA: TGTGCCAGCAGCCTAAGCGGGGGGGGCCTCCGGGAGCTGTTTTTT.

This clonotype was detected many times. DNA for the CDR3: TGTGCCAGCAGCTTAGGAAGCGGGGGGGTCACAGATACGCAGTATTTT. Protein: CASSLGSGGVTDTQYF. The chain couples TRBV7-2 to TRBJ2-3; 10 bases line up with TRBD2. Germline V gives CDR1 SGHTA, CDR2 FQGNSA. The CDR3 is made up of 16 amino acids. Unmatched junction bases numbered 3, after V lost 1 base and J lost 2 bases.

The chain couples TRBV5-1 to TRBJ2-7, with a weak D call TRBD1 (6 bases). The V gene lost 0 bases and the J gene lost 0 bases, with 7 bases spanning the gap. The CDR3 contains 14 residues. Germline CDR1 is SGHRS and CDR2 is YFSETQ. In nucleotides, the CDR3 is TGCGCCAGCAGCTTGGACAGGGACTCCTACGAGCAGTACGTC. This translates into CASSLDRDSYEQYV.

The table lists this clonotype with a few counts. The chain has TRBV6-5 and TRBJ2-1; 7 positions match TRBD1. V gave up 4 bases and J gave up 4 bases; unmatched junction bases: 1. CDR3 size: 13 residues. CDR1 is MNHEY, CDR2 SVGAGI, per germline. CDR3 DNA sequence: TGTGCCAGCAGTTCGGGACAGTACAATGAGCAGTTCTTC. Translation: CASSSGQYNEQFF.

By share, this clonotype counts as medium-sized. The V gene is TRBV24-1, the J gene TRBJ2-2; D gene ambiguous. The length of the CDR3 is 15 residues. The V end was cut by 3 bases, the J end by 3 bases, with 10 bases between. Germline-derived CDR1 and CDR2 are KGHDR and SFDVKD. For the CDR3, the DNA is TGTGCCACCAGTGATACCCGGGCCGACACCGGGGAGCTGTTTTTT. Translating gives CATSDTRADTGELFF.

This clonotype was seen a handful of times. CDR3 region: CASSLTDKNTEAFF. DNA of the CDR3: TGTGCCAGCAGCTTAACAGACAAGAACACTGAAGCTTTCTTT. V and J are TRBV7-9 and TRBJ1-1, with D unclear. Between the trimmed V and J ends, which lost 2 bases and 1 base, there was a span of 8 bases. CDR3 length: 14 amino acids. Germline lookup yields CDR1 SEHNR and CDR2 FQNEAQ (reference sequence). Combining the CDR3 with reference TRBV7-9 and TRBJ1-1 gives the whole variable domain DTGVSQNPRHKITKRGQNVTFRCDPISEHNRLYWYRQTLGQGPEFLTYFQNEAQLEKSRLLSDRFSAERPKGSFSTLEIQRTEQGDSAMYLCASSLTDKNTEAFFGQGTRLTVV.

The rearrangement links TRBV10-3 to TRBJ2-1; TRBD2 aligns across 10 bases. The V gene's germline CDR1 is ENHRY and CDR2 SYGVKD. The length of the CDR3 is 16 residues. With V trimmed by 0 bases and J by 5 bases, 4 bases remained unmatched. CDR3 sequence: CAISESVAGGNNEQFF. DNA of the CDR3: TGTGCCATCAGTGAGTCGGTAGCGGGGGGAAACAATGAGCAGTTCTTC.

This clonotype has more than one count but fewer than ten. J is TRBJ1-5 and V is TRBV20-1; 7 nucleotides align to TRBD1. Germline CDR1 reads DFQATT; CDR2 reads SNEGSKA (reference sequence). With 5 bases clipped from V and 6 bases from J, the junction kept 4 bases outside the gene matches. This CDR3 region has 12 residues. The CDR3 DNA follows: TGCAGTGCTCAGACAGGGACTCAGCCCCAGCATTTT. It yields the protein CSAQTGTQPQHF.

The chain is built from TRBV7-2 and TRBJ1-2; weak D call: TRBD1 (5 bases). Per germline, CDR1 SGHTA and CDR2 FQGNSA. The CDR3 extends over 14 amino acids. V gave up 1 base and J gave up 3 bases, with 9 bases separating them. The CDR3 DNA reads as TGTGCCAGCAGCTTAGTCGGGGGAGACTATGGCTACACCTTC. Residues: CASSLVGGDYGYTF.

The chain links TRBV2 to TRBJ2-5; D gene uncertain. CDR1 SNHLY and CDR2 FYNNEI come from the germline V gene. CDR3 size: 11 residues. Trimming removed 0 bases at V and 7 bases at J, with 3 bases between. This CDR3 is CASSEARTQYF. CDR3 DNA: TGTGCCAGCAGTGAAGCCAGGACCCAGTACTTC.

This clonotype was found a few times. V usage is TRBV5-4 and J usage is TRBJ2-7; TRBD1 matches at 7 bases. The ends lost 0 bases at V and 3 bases at J; junction bases unmatched: 6. The CDR3 extends over 15 amino acids. Germline CDR1 reads SGHNT; CDR2 reads YYREEE (reference sequence). CDR3 sequence: CASSLDWTGHYEQYV. The CDR3 coding sequence is TGTGCCAGCAGCTTGGACTGGACAGGCCACTACGAGCAGTACGTC.

Ten or more counts support this clonotype. The V and J genes are TRBV15 and TRBJ2-3; the D gene is possibly TRBD2 (6 bases). This CDR3 region has 16 residues. V gave up 3 bases and J gave up 2 bases, with 15 bases separating them. Germline V lookup: CDR1 LNHNV, CDR2 YYDKDF (reference sequence). The DNA of the CDR3 is TGTGCCACCAGCAGCTCTGGAGGGCAGCTCACAGATACGCAGTATTTT. It yields the protein CATSSSGGQLTDTQYF.

The table lists this clonotype with a few counts. The chain has TRBV29-1 and TRBJ1-1; D call uncertain. This CDR3 region has 12 residues. Germline-derived CDR1 and CDR2 are SQVTM and ANQGSEA. With 4 bases removed from V and 1 base from J, the gap between germline ends came to 7 bases. CDR3 protein: CSVAGGNTEAFF. The CDR3, as DNA: TGCAGCGTTGCGGGCGGGAACACTGAAGCTTTCTTT. Variable domain in full (rest from reference TRBV29-1 and TRBJ1-1): SAVISQKPSRDICQRGTSLTIQCQVDSQVTMMFWYRQQPGQSLTLIATANQGSEATYESGFVIDKFPISRPNLTFSTLTVSNMSPEDSSIYLCSVAGGNTEAFFGQGTRLTVV.

This clonotype occurred many times. The chain is built from TRBV5-4 and TRBJ2-3, with a possible D match to TRBD1 (6 bases). Germline CDR1 SGHNT, CDR2 YYREEE (reference sequence). This CDR3 has 14 amino acids. V was shortened by 5 bases and J by 8 bases, with 18 bases between the two germline ends. The CDR3 sequence is CASSLKQQGSTQYF. Here the CDR3 DNA reads TGTGCCAGCAGTTTAAAGCAACAGGGATCTACGCAGTATTTT.

This clonotype was counted between two and nine times. This chain joins TRBV3-1 and TRBJ2-7; 12 nucleotides line up with TRBD2. Germline V gene lookup returns CDR1 LGHDT and CDR2 YNNKEL (reference sequence). V shed 0 bases, J shed 2 bases, and the junction held 5 bases outside the gene matches. This CDR3 comprises 17 residues. The CDR3 loop reads CASSQEGLAGRTYEQYF. The DNA for the CDR3 is TGTGCCAGCAGCCAAGAAGGACTAGCGGGGCGAACCTACGAGCAGTACTTC.

This chain uses TRBV6-5 with TRBJ2-1; maybe TRBD1 (6 bases). CDR1 MNHEY and CDR2 SVGAGI come from the germline V gene. CDR3 length: 13 residues. Trimming took 2 bases from V and 9 from J, leaving 11 bases between them. The CDR3 protein is CASSYAGASEQFF. CDR3 nucleotide sequence: TGTGCCAGCAGTTACGCAGGGGCGAGTGAGCAGTTCTTC.

The chain joins TRBV7-2 to TRBJ2-7; possibly TRBD1 for D (6 bases). Germline V gene sequence: CDR1 SGHTA, CDR2 FQGNSA. This CDR3 has 14 amino acids. V lost 8 bases to trimming and J lost 4 bases, with 18 bases between them. Written as DNA, the CDR3 is TGTGCCAGCTCCATCGGGACACAACAATACGAGCAGTACTTC. Its translation: CASSIGTQQYEQYF. Filled out from reference TRBV7-2 and TRBJ2-7, the complete variable domain reads GAGVSQSPSNKVTEKGKDVELRCDPISGHTALYWYRQSLGQGLEFLIYFQGNSAPDKSGLPSDRFSAERTGGSVSTLTIQRTQQEDSAVYLCASSIGTQQYEQYFGPGTRLTVT.